A single sample gave rise to the 6 T cell receptor beta chains below, sequenced in a study of glioma-infiltrating T cells. The iRepertoire nested amplicon-rescue multiplex PCR amplified TCR alpha and beta CDR3s from RNA. TCRdb passed the multiplex PCR reads through MiXCR, listing each CDR3 protein once. The sample lists about 380,000 distinct CDR3 sequences, 41% occurring once. Material: glioma tissue, nonneoplastic brain tissue, or PBMCs (not recorded which). These receptor sequences come from a human donor with low-grade glioma or glioblastoma, undergoing nonglioma brain surgery, or in good health (not recorded which).

As for this clonotype: Since a much larger clone is just one base distant, this may be a read error. The chain is built from TRBV7-2 and TRBJ2-3; D may be TRBD2 (5 bases). V lost 8 bases and J lost 0, with 18 bases in between. This CDR3 comprises 16 residues. Germline assignment: CDR1 SGHTA and CDR2 FQGNSA. CDR3 amino acids: CASGSRGLPSTDTQYF. CDR3 sequence (DNA): TGTGCCAGCGGTTCTCGCGGGCTACCCAGCACAGATACGCAGTATTTT.

The chain couples TRBV6-2 or TRBV6-3 to TRBJ1-2; D remains ambiguous. This CDR3 region has 16 residues. From germline, CDR1 is MNHEY and CDR2 SVGEGT. The V gene lost 0 bases and the J gene lost 0 bases, with 11 bases spanning the gap. The chain's CDR3 is CASSYSAVEANYGYTF. For the CDR3, the DNA is TGTGCCAGCAGTTACTCGGCGGTAGAAGCTAACTATGGCTACACCTTC.

The rearrangement joins TRBV5-6 to TRBJ1-2; 9 bases match TRBD1. Trimming cost V 0 bases and J 7 bases; bases outside gene matches: 4. From germline, CDR1 is SGHDT and CDR2 YYEEEE. The CDR3 spans 14 residues. The CDR3 reads CASSLEGTGLGYTF. CDR3 coding DNA: TGTGCCAGCAGCTTGGAAGGGACAGGGCTTGGCTACACCTTC.

Points on this clonotype: This may stem from a read error, because a much larger clone lies one nucleotide away. The chain has TRBV6-1 and TRBJ1-5; D not certain. From germline, CDR1 is MNHNS and CDR2 SASEGT. The CDR3 is 14 residues long. Trimming took off 5 bases at V and 2 bases at J, with 10 bases between the two ends. The CDR3 reads CASSMNSGNQPQHF. CDR3 sequence (DNA): TGTGCCAGCAGTATGAACAGTGGCAATCAGCCCCAGCATTTT.

The sample holds many counts of this clonotype. The V gene is TRBV6-1, the J gene TRBJ1-6, with D unclear. Looked up from germline, CDR1 is MNHNS and CDR2 is SASEGT. V gave up 4 bases and J gave up 5 bases, with 3 bases separating them. There are 12 residues in the CDR3. The CDR3 DNA reads TGTGCCAGCAGTGCAGATAATTCACCCCTCCACTTT. Translation gives CASSADNSPLHF.

Concerning this clonotype itself: A much larger clone sits a single nucleotide away, making a read error possible. V gene TRBV15 combines with J gene TRBJ2-7; weak D call: TRBD1 (6 bases). This CDR3 region has 14 residues. Per the germline V gene, CDR1 is LNHNV and CDR2 is YYDKDF (reference sequence). V was clipped by 3 bases and J by 5 bases, with 14 bases between them. This chain's CDR3 is CATSRQSRTDEQYF. CDR3 sequence (DNA): TGTGCCACCAGCAGGCAATCTAGGACAGACGAGCAGTACTTC.